The 8 T cell receptor beta chains listed next were all sequenced from one sample in a study of radiation and T cells in renal cell carcinoma. Time point here: baseline pretreatment blood. Treatment specified: 15 Gy SBRT to primary tumor, nephrectomy 4 weeks later. Measured with immunoSEQ multiplex PCR; TCRdb has only the in-frame clones, and not every one. Counted here are 130,000 to 150,000 clones, approximately 90% occurring once; the ten biggest clones make up around 4.4%. Source: blood, taken from a patient whose treatment included radiotherapy and nephrectomy. These receptors originate from a woman in her 70s with renal cell carcinoma.

The V gene is TRBV7-6, the J gene TRBJ1-1, with D perhaps TRBD1 (6 bases). Germline lookup yields CDR1 SGHVS and CDR2 FNYEAQ. V was trimmed by 5 bases and J by 4 bases, leaving 11 bases between them. The CDR3 totals 13 residues. CDR3 protein: CASSRDTTTEAFF. The CDR3 coding sequence is TGTGCCAGCAGCCGGGACACCACCACTGAAGCTTTCTTT.

The rearrangement uses TRBV6-5 and TRBJ1-1; D is perhaps TRBD1 (5 bases). Germline-derived CDR1 and CDR2 are MNHEY and SVGAGI. Between the trimmed V and J ends, which lost 6 bases and 1 base, there was a span of 12 bases. The CDR3 has 14 amino acids. Here the CDR3 DNA reads TGTGCCAGCAGAAGACAGAGCTCGAACACTGAAGCTTTCTTT. Amino acid sequence: CASRRQSSNTEAFF.

The chain employs TRBV6-1 and TRBJ2-7; D may be TRBD1 (5 bases). Per the germline V gene, CDR1 is MNHNS and CDR2 is SASEGT. This CDR3 contains 14 residues. The V end was cut by 4 bases, the J end by 3 bases, with 13 bases between. The CDR3 DNA is TGTGCCAGCAGTGGTCGAGGACAAATCTACGAGCAGTACTTC. It codes for CASSGRGQIYEQYF.

The chain carries TRBV5-4 and TRBJ1-2; 7 bases fit TRBD1. Germline V gene lookup returns CDR1 SGHNT and CDR2 YYREEE (reference sequence). This CDR3 spans 15 amino acids. Trimming took 0 bases from V and 7 from J; bases not matched to a gene: 9. The CDR3 coding sequence is TGTGCCAGCAGCTTGGAAGACAGGGAGGGAACTGGCTACACCTTC. Protein product: CASSLEDREGTGYTF.

This chain joins TRBV7-3 and TRBJ1-2; a possible D gene is TRBD1 (6 bases). This CDR3 has 16 amino acids. Germline lookup yields CDR1 SGHTA and CDR2 FQGTGA. The V gene lost 2 bases and the J gene lost 7 bases, with 20 bases spanning the gap. The CDR3: CASSLGWQGSAPGYTF. The CDR3 DNA reads TGTGCCAGCAGCTTAGGCTGGCAGGGGTCCGCCCCTGGCTACACCTTC.

This clone was detected a few times. For the CDR3, the DNA is TGTGCCAGCAGCTTAGTAGGGACAGGGGGCGGGCAGCCCCAGCATTTT. It translates to CASSLVGTGGGQPQHF. This chain uses TRBV7-9 with TRBJ1-5, with 12 nucleotides matching TRBD1. Losses at the gene ends were 1 base for V and 7 bases for J; bases not matched to a gene: 5. This CDR3 comprises 16 residues. The germline gives CDR1 SEHNR, CDR2 FQNEAQ (reference sequence).

The chain links TRBV5-8 to TRBJ1-1, with D perhaps TRBD1 (5 bases). The ends were cut back, 7 bases at V and 2 bases at J, with 21 bases in the middle. CDR1 is SGHTS, CDR2 YDEGEE, per germline. CDR3 length: 16 residues. CDR3 nucleotides: TGTGCCAGCTCAACGTGGGGCTTCTTGAGAAACACTGAAGCTTTCTTT. It codes for CASSTWGFLRNTEAFF.

The chain couples TRBV5-1 to TRBJ2-3; 8 bases align to TRBD2. J gave up 0 bases and V 4 bases, and 4 bases lay outside the gene matches. The CDR3 sequence is 15 residues long. The germline CDR1 and CDR2 sequences are SGHRS and YFSETQ. The CDR3 DNA follows: TGCGCCAGCAGCACTAGCGGAGAGAGCACAGATACGCAGTATTTT. Amino acid sequence: CASSTSGESTDTQYF. Based on the CDR3 plus reference TRBV5-1 and TRBJ2-3, the full variable domain is KAGVTQTPRYLIKTRGQQVTLSCSPISGHRSVSWYQQTPGQGLQFLFEYFSETQRNKGNFPGRFSGRQFSNSRSEMNVSTLELGDSALYLCASSTSGESTDTQYFGPGTRLTVL.